These 20 T cell receptor beta chains came from one sample sequenced in a study of cytomegalovirus exposure and HLA in healthy donors. A multiplex PCR was run with 60 Vbeta primers and 13 Jbeta primers. Assay used: immunoSEQ multiplex PCR; TCRdb lists only in-frame clones, some missing. This sample yields some 170,000 clones, of which under 80% are seen a single time; over 2% belongs to the top ten. Sequenced input: PBMCs. These TCRs come from a human donor in good health.

This chain links TRBV6-5 with TRBJ1-2, with a weak D call TRBD1 (5 bases). CDR1 MNHEY and CDR2 SVGAGI come from the germline V gene. The CDR3 loop spans 13 amino acids. Trimming pared 2 bases from V and 3 bases from J, leaving 7 bases between. This CDR3 reads CASSYGGDYGYTF. The CDR3 DNA reads as TGTGCCAGCAGTTACGGGGGGGACTATGGCTACACCTTC.

The chain uses TRBV5-1 and TRBJ2-5; no clear D gene. CDR1 is SGHRS and CDR2 is YFSETQ in the germline V gene. CDR3 length equals 14 residues. The V gene lost 0 bases and the J gene lost 5 bases, with 11 bases spanning the gap. This chain's CDR3 is CASSLELVAETQYF. The CDR3 DNA follows: TGCGCCAGCAGCTTGGAATTAGTAGCTGAGACCCAGTACTTC.

Turning to this clone: The CDR3 end shows no conserved phenylalanine or tryptophan, and so a read error is likely. The chain carries TRBV6-5 and TRBJ1-2; D gene ambiguous. The germline V and J ends were trimmed by 6 bases and 0 bases, with 11 bases remaining between them. Germline V gives CDR1 MNHEY, CDR2 SVGAGI. The CDR3 totals 14 residues. As DNA, the CDR3 is TGTGCCAGCAGACCCGACGGAGCTAACTATGGCTACACCTCC. Protein: CASRPDGANYGYTS.

The CDR3 protein is CASSLIEGAGGYTF. DNA for the CDR3: TGTGCCAGCAGCCTGATCGAAGGGGCCGGTGGCTACACCTTC. The genes are TRBV5-6 and TRBJ1-2, with D maybe TRBD1 (5 bases). With 4 bases removed from V and 7 bases from J, the gap between germline ends came to 17 bases. The CDR3 has 14 residues. Germline values: CDR1 SGHDT, CDR2 YYEEEE. The full variable domain, its missing parts supplied by reference TRBV5-6 and TRBJ1-2, is DAGVTQSPTHLIKTRGQQVTLRCSPKSGHDTVSWYQQALGQGPQFIFQYYEEEERQRGNFPDRFSGHQFPNYSSELNVNALLLGDSALYLCASSLIEGAGGYTFGSGTRLTVV.

V gene TRBV11-1 combines with J gene TRBJ2-7; tentatively, D is TRBD2 (5 bases). The CDR3 extends over 16 amino acids. In germline, CDR1 is SGHAT, CDR2 FQDESV (reference sequence). Between the trimmed V and J ends, which lost 2 bases and 4 bases, there was a span of 18 bases. CDR3 loop: CASSLRSGGGKYEQYF. The DNA of the CDR3 is TGTGCCAGCAGCTTACGGTCCGGCGGAGGCAAATACGAGCAGTACTTC.

The rearrangement uses TRBV18 and TRBJ1-1, with D possibly TRBD1 on 6 matching bases. The CDR3 has 15 residues. Trimming pared 3 bases from V and 0 bases from J, leaving 11 bases between. Per germline, CDR1 KGHSH and CDR2 LQKENI. The CDR3 nucleotides read TGTGCCAGCTCACCTACCGGGACATTGAACACTGAAGCTTTCTTT. Its translation: CASSPTGTLNTEAFF.

This rearrangement joins TRBV5-1 to TRBJ1-4; 8 bases align to TRBD1. Looked up from germline, CDR1 is SGHRS and CDR2 is YFSETQ. This CDR3 comprises 15 residues. V gave up 2 bases and J gave up 7 bases; unmatched junction bases: 7. As DNA, the CDR3 is TGCGCCAGCAGCTTAACCGGGACAGGAACTGAAAAACTGTTTTTT. Its translation is CASSLTGTGTEKLFF.

The rearrangement uses TRBV5-6 and TRBJ2-7; the match to TRBD1 covers 7 bases. Germline V gene sequence: CDR1 SGHDT, CDR2 YYEEEE. V trimming: 2 bases; J trimming: 2 bases; junction bases outside the gene matches: 10. This CDR3 spans 16 amino acids. CDR3 loop: CASSFRYGTATYEQYF. The CDR3 DNA reads TGTGCCAGCAGCTTTCGGTATGGGACAGCCACCTACGAGCAGTACTTC.

V gene TRBV29-1 combines with J gene TRBJ1-2, with unresolved D. V lost 7 bases and J lost 7, with 10 bases in between. The CDR3 has 10 amino acids. Germline V lookup: CDR1 SQVTM, CDR2 ANQGSEA. CDR3 DNA sequence: TGCAGCGCTCGAACGAGTGGCTACACCTTC. Protein product: CSARTSGYTF. The full variable domain, its missing parts supplied by reference TRBV29-1 and TRBJ1-2, is SAVISQKPSRDICQRGTSLTIQCQVDSQVTMMFWYRQQPGQSLTLIATANQGSEATYESGFVIDKFPISRPNLTFSTLTVSNMSPEDSSIYLCSARTSGYTFGSGTRLTVV.

In nucleotides, the CDR3 is TGTGCCAGCAGCTTAGAGGGACAGGGATCCTACGAGCAGTACTTC. Amino acids: CASSLEGQGSYEQYF. This rearrangement joins TRBV13 to TRBJ2-7, with 9 nucleotides matching TRBD1. J gave up 1 base and V 1 base, and 2 bases lay outside the gene matches. The germline CDR1 and CDR2 sequences are PRHDT and FYEKMQ (reference sequence). The CDR3 has 15 amino acids.

The chain joins TRBV7-3 to TRBJ1-1; TRBD1 agrees at 7 bases. V shed 2 bases and J 1 base; nucleotides not matched to a gene: 1. Germline CDR1 reads SGHTA; CDR2 reads FQGTGA. The CDR3 length is 14 residues. In nucleotides, the CDR3 is TGTGCCAGCAGCTTAGACAGGGAGAACACTGAAGCTTTCTTT. It is translated as CASSLDRENTEAFF. The whole variable domain, remainder taken from reference TRBV7-3 and TRBJ1-1, is GAGVSQTPSNKVTEKGKYVELRCDPISGHTALYWYRQSLGQGPEFLIYFQGTGAADDSGLPNDRFFAVRPEGSVSTLKIQRTERGDSAVYLCASSLDRENTEAFFGQGTRLTVV.

The rearrangement links TRBV29-1 to TRBJ2-2; weak D call: TRBD1 (6 bases). The CDR3 is made up of 11 amino acids. The ends were cut back, 7 bases at V and 9 bases at J, with 12 bases in the middle. Germline-derived CDR1 and CDR2 are SQVTM and ANQGSEA. CDR3: CSARRGRELFF. The DNA of the CDR3 is TGCAGCGCCAGAAGGGGGAGGGAGCTGTTTTTT.

The sample holds one count of this clone. The chain is built from TRBV5-1 and TRBJ2-1; D is unresolved. Germline V lookup: CDR1 SGHRS, CDR2 YFSETQ. The germline V and J ends were trimmed by 0 bases and 0 bases, with 13 bases remaining between them. The CDR3 spans 17 residues. Written as DNA, the CDR3 is TGCGCCAGCAGCTTGGCCGGGTCGTCTGACTCCTACAATGAGCAGTTCTTC. It translates to CASSLAGSSDSYNEQFF. The entire variable domain, with the rest obtained from reference TRBV5-1 and TRBJ2-1, is as follows: KAGVTQTPRYLIKTRGQQVTLSCSPISGHRSVSWYQQTPGQGLQFLFEYFSETQRNKGNFPGRFSGRQFSNSRSEMNVSTLELGDSALYLCASSLAGSSDSYNEQFFGPGTRLTVL.

The chain couples TRBV28 to TRBJ1-2, with D perhaps matching TRBD1 (5 bases). This CDR3 spans 14 amino acids. V was pared by 4 bases and J by 4 bases, with 13 bases between. CDR1 is MDHEN, CDR2 SYDVKM, per germline. The CDR3 region is CASSSRDGSYGYTF. CDR3 in DNA: TGTGCCAGCAGTTCACGGGACGGGAGCTATGGCTACACCTTC.

This clone turned up a few times. The CDR3 here is CAWSGQNQPQHF. The CDR3 DNA follows: TGTGCCTGGAGTGGCCAGAATCAGCCCCAGCATTTT. The rearrangement links TRBV30 to TRBJ1-5, with D uncertain. V was pared by 1 base and J by 4 bases, with 5 bases between. This CDR3 is 12 amino acids long. CDR1 is GTSNPN, CDR2 SVGIG, per germline (reference sequence).

This clone has a single count. This chain joins TRBV7-2 and TRBJ2-5, with D tentatively TRBD2 (6 bases). This CDR3 has 15 amino acids. Germline CDR1 reads SGHTA; CDR2 reads FQGNSA. Trimming pared 1 base from V and 5 bases from J, leaving 14 bases between. The CDR3 here is CASSLGGVSDETQYF. For the CDR3, the DNA is TGTGCCAGCAGCTTAGGCGGGGTCAGTGATGAGACCCAGTACTTC.

This chain uses TRBV15 with TRBJ2-7; the D is unclear. The CDR3 consists of 14 residues. V lost 1 base to trimming and J lost 2 bases, with 9 bases between them. Looked up from germline, CDR1 is LNHNV and CDR2 is YYDKDF (reference sequence). CDR3 in DNA: TGTGCCACCAGCAGAGGGGCCCTTACCTACGAGCAGTACTTC. Translating gives CATSRGALTYEQYF.

The chain recombines TRBV7-3 with TRBJ2-1; TRBD2 aligns across 14 bases. This CDR3 has 16 residues. Germline V gene lookup returns CDR1 SGHTA and CDR2 FQGTGA. Losses at the gene ends were 6 bases for V and 7 bases for J; bases not matched to a gene: 8. CDR3 sequence: CASRVSGLAGGNEQFF. Written as DNA, the CDR3 is TGTGCCAGCAGAGTCTCCGGACTAGCGGGGGGAAATGAGCAGTTCTTC. Variable domain in full (rest from reference TRBV7-3 and TRBJ2-1): GAGVSQTPSNKVTEKGKYVELRCDPISGHTALYWYRQSLGQGPEFLIYFQGTGAADDSGLPNDRFFAVRPEGSVSTLKIQRTERGDSAVYLCASRVSGLAGGNEQFFGPGTRLTVL.

The CDR3 DNA is TGTGCCACCAGCAGAGATGTGGACTTCTACGAGCAGTACTTC. Translated: CATSRDVDFYEQYF. The chain recombines TRBV15 with TRBJ2-7; perhaps TRBD2 as D (5 bases). V lost 0 bases and J 3 bases, leaving 9 bases between the germline ends. Germline lookup yields CDR1 LNHNV and CDR2 YYDKDF (reference sequence). The CDR3 has 14 residues.

The rearrangement uses TRBV2 and TRBJ2-3; the match to TRBD2 covers 7 bases. This CDR3 is 20 amino acids long. Per germline, CDR1 SNHLY and CDR2 FYNNEI. Unmatched junction bases numbered 23, after V lost 3 bases and J lost 5 bases. This chain's CDR3 is CASSENRRGSGAFPGDTQYF. The CDR3 DNA follows: TGTGCCAGCAGTGAGAATCGGAGGGGAAGCGGGGCCTTCCCCGGAGATACGCAGTATTTT.